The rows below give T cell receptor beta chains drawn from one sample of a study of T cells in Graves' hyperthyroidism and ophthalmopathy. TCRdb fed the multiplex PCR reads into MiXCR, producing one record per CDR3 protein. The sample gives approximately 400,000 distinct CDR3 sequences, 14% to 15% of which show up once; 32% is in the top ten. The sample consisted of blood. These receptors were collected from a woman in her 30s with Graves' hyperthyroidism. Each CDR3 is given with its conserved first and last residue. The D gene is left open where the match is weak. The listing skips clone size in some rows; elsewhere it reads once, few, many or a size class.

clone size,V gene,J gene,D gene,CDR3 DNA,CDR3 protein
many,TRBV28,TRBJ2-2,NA,TGTGCCAGCGGTGGGTCGGGGACTCCCCGGGGCACCGGGGAGCTGTTTTTT,CASGGSGTPRGTGELFF
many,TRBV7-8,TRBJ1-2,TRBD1,TGTGCCAGCAGCTGGTACAGGGGCGGAGGAGAGGGCTACACCTTC,CASSWYRGGGEGYTF
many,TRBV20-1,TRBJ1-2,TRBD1,TGCAGTGCTAGAGATACGGGACAGGGGGTCTCTGGCTACACCTTC,CSARDTGQGVSGYTF
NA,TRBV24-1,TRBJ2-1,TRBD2,TGTGCCACCAGTGCGACTAGCGGTTCCTACAATGAGCAGTTCTTC,CATSATSGSYNEQFF
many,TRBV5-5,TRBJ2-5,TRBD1,TGTGCCAGCAGCCAGCATGGGACAGGTCGGAACGGAGAGACCCAGTACTTC,CASSQHGTGRNGETQYF
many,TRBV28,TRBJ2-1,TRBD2,TGTGCCAGCACCACTAGCGGGAGGGGCAATGAGCAGTTCTTC,CASTTSGRGNEQFF
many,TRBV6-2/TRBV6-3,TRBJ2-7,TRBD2,TGTGCCAGCAGTTACCCCTCCCCGGGACTAGTGGCCTACGAGCAGTACTTC,CASSYPSPGLVAYEQYF
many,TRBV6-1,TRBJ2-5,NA,TGTGCCAGCAGTGAACAGGGGGAGACCCAGTACTTC,CASSEQGETQYF
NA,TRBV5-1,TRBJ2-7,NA,TGCGCCAGCAGCTTCAGACCTCAGGGGGGTGGCGACGAGCAGTACTTC,CASSFRPQGGGDEQYF
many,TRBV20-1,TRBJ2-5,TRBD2,TGCAGTGCTGCCTTGGCGGGGGTGCCCCAAGAGACCCAGTACTTC,CSAALAGVPQETQYF
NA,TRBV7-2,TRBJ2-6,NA,TGTGCCAGCAGCTTGCGCGGGCAGTCTGGGGCCAACGTCCTGACTTTC,CASSLRGQSGANVLTF
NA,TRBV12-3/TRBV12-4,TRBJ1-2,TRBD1,TGTGCCAGCAGTGGACAGGGGGCGTACTATGGCTACACCTTC,CASSGQGAYYGYTF
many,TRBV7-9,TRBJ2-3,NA,TGTGCCAGCGGGTCTCGGGGCGTTGGAGATACGCAGTATTTT,CASGSRGVGDTQYF
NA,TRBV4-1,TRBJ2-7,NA,TGCGCCAGCAGCCAAGCTGTTATGGGCCGCTCCTACGAGCAGTACTTC,CASSQAVMGRSYEQYF
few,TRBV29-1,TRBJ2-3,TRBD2,TGCAGCGCATACACTAGCGGGATTAAGACAGATACGCAGTATTTT,CSAYTSGIKTDTQYF
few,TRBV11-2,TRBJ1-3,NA,TGTGCCAGCAGCTTAGATTTCAGAAACACCATATATTTT,CASSLDFRNTIYF
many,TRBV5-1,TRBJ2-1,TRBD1,TGCGCCAGCAGCTTGGAAGGACAGGGGGGGAATGAGCAGTTCTTC,CASSLEGQGGNEQFF
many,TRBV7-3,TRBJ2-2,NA,TGTGCCAGCAGCTCATCAGGGTCCACCGGGGAGCTGTTTTTT,CASSSSGSTGELFF
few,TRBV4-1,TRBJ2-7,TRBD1,TGCGCCAGCAGCCACGGGACAGGGGCCTACGAGCAGTACTTC,CASSHGTGAYEQYF
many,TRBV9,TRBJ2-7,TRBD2,TGTGCCAGCAGCCCGGGTGAGGCTAGCGGGAGGACCTACGAGCAGTACTTC,CASSPGEASGRTYEQYF
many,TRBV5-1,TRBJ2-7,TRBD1,TGCGCCAGCAGCTCCGGGACAGCCCCGGGCGAGCAGTACTTC,CASSSGTAPGEQYF
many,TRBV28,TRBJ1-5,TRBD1,TGTGCCAGCGACCCGACAGGGAATAGCAATCAGCCCCAGCATTTT,CASDPTGNSNQPQHF
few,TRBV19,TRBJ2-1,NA,TGTGCCAGTAGTTATCGGGGGAGCTCCTACAATGAGCAGTTCTTC,CASSYRGSSYNEQFF
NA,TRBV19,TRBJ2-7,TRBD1,TGTGCCAGTAGTCTCTCCCGGACAGGGGACTACGAGCAGTACTTC,CASSLSRTGDYEQYF
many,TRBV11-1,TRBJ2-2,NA,TGTGCCAGCAGCTTAAGCAGGGTTATCGTCGGGGAGCTGTTTTTT,CASSLSRVIVGELFF
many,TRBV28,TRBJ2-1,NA,TGTGCCAGCAGAGATATAGGAGGCACAATCTATGAGCAGTTCTTC,CASRDIGGTIYEQFF
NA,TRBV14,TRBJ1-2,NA,TGTGCCAGCAGCCGTCAGACAGGCACTAACTATGGCTACACCTTC,CASSRQTGTNYGYTF
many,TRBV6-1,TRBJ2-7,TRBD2,TGTGCCAGCAGTGAAACAAGGACTAGCAGAATCTACGAGCAGTACTTC,CASSETRTSRIYEQYF
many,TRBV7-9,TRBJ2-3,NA,TGTGCCAGCAGCTTATATCCCTCAGGGGTCATGGATACGCAGTATTTT,CASSLYPSGVMDTQYF
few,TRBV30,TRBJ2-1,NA,TGTGCCTTGAGGGGCAGCACCGTTTACAATGAGCAGTTCTTC,CALRGSTVYNEQFF
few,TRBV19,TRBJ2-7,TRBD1,TGTGCCAGTACACAGGGGGCGTTGGACGAGCAGTACTTC,CASTQGALDEQYF
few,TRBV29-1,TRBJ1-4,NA,TGCAGCGTTGAAGCACAAGGAGGGTATGAAAAACTGTTTTTT,CSVEAQGGYEKLFF
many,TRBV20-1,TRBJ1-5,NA,TGCAGTGCAGTCGGGACCCTCAATCAGCCCCAGCATTTT,CSAVGTLNQPQHF
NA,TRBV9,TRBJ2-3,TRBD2,TGTGCCAGCGGCGACGGTAGCGGGATGACCACAGATACGCAGTATTTT,CASGDGSGMTTDTQYF
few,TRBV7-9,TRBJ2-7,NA,TGTGCCAGCAGCTTAGGCGGAGCCGATGACGAGCAGTACTTC,CASSLGGADDEQYF
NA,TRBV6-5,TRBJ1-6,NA,TGTGCCAGCAGTTCCGGACGGGATAATTCACCCCTCCACTTT,CASSSGRDNSPLHF
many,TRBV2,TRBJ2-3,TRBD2,TGTGCCAGCAGCAGCCCCAGCGGGGCCACAGATACGCAGTATTTT,CASSSPSGATDTQYF
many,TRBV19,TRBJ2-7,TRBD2,TGTGCCAGTAGTATATCTCAACCAGCCAGCGGGATCCTCTACGAGCAGTACTTC,CASSISQPASGILYEQYF
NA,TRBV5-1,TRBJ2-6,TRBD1,TGCGCCAGCAGCTTGGGGAGTGGACAGGGGGCCCCCTTCTCTGGGGCCAACGTCCTGACTTTC,CASSLGSGQGAPFSGANVLTF
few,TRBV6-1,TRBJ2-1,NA,TGTGCCAGCAGTGAACACAGAACCGAGCAGTTCTTC,CASSEHRTEQFF
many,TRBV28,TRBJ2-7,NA,TGTGCCAGCAGTTTAACGGGCAACTACGAGCAGTACTTC,CASSLTGNYEQYF
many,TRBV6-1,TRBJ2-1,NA,TGTGCCAGCAGCGAAAGATGGAGGAGGTATGAGCAGTTCTTC,CASSERWRRYEQFF
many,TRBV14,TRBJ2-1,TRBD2,TGTGCCAGCAGCCGTTCGCTAGCGGGAGGTAGTGAGCAGTTCTTC,CASSRSLAGGSEQFF
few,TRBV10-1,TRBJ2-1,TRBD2,TGCGCCAGCAGTGGGAGCGGGAGCCACAATGAGCAGTTCTTC,CASSGSGSHNEQFF
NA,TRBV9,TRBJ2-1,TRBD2,TGTGCCAGCAGCGTAGGCAGCGGGAGTTCCAATGAGCAGTTCTTC,CASSVGSGSSNEQFF
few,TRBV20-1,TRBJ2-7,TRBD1,TGCAGTGCTAGGGGACAGGGGCAAACCTACGAGCAGTACTTC,CSARGQGQTYEQYF
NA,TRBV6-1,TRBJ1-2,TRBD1,TGTGCCAGTGGGGACAGGGTCTATGGCTACACCTTC,CASGDRVYGYTF
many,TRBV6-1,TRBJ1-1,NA,TGTGCCAGCAGTCCCGCAGGGGTCGTGAACACTGAAGCTTTCTTT,CASSPAGVVNTEAFF
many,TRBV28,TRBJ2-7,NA,TGTGCCAGCAGTTTAGGGGTTGCCTACGAGCAGTACTTC,CASSLGVAYEQYF
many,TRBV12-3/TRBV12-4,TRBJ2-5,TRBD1,TGTGCCAGCAGTTCTCCGAGGACAGGGGGTGGTAAGACCCAGTACTTC,CASSSPRTGGGKTQYF
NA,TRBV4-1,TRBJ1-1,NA,TGCGCCAGCAGCCAAGGTGGGACAATAAAAGCTTTCTTT,CASSQGGTIKAFF
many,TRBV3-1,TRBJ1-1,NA,TGTGCCAGCAGCCAAGCAGGGTATAACACTGAAGCTTTCTTT,CASSQAGYNTEAFF
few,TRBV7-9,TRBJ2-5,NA,TGTGCCAGCAGCTATATGGTTGGGACTCAAGAGACCCAGTACTTC,CASSYMVGTQETQYF
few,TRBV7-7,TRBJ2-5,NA,TGTGCTAGCAGCTTAGCGGCGCTAGAGACCCAGTACTTC,CASSLAALETQYF
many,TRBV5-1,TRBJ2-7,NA,TGCGCCAGCAGCGCAGGGACTTTCTACGAGCAGTACTTC,CASSAGTFYEQYF
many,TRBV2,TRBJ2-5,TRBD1,TGTGCCAGCCGTGAGGGACAGGGGTGGGAGACCCAGTACTTC,CASREGQGWETQYF
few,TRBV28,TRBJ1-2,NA,TGTGCCAGCAGTCCCTCAGGGGTTGGCTACACCTTC,CASSPSGVGYTF
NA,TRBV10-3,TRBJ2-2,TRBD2,TGTGCCATCGCAGAACTAGCGGGAGTTGGTACCGGGGAGCTGTTTTTT,CAIAELAGVGTGELFF
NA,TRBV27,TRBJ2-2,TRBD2,TGTGCCAGCAGTTTTGCGGCGGGAGTAACCGGGGAGCTGTTTTTT,CASSFAAGVTGELFF